Given below is one T cell receptor (beta chain) in context. What it binds is unknown. This sample was included in a study of OX40 agonist ivuxolimab in advanced cancers. General study points: The antigens recognized by the expanded peripheral T cells, that is their antigen specificity, were not determined.

V was clipped by 10 bases and J by 2 bases, with 14 bases between them. Germline V gene lookup returns CDR1 MNHEY and CDR2 SMNVEV (reference sequence). The length of the CDR3 is 14 residues. Profiling relied on immunoSEQ multiplex PCR, and the TCRdb table lists in-frame clones only, not all of them. The table lists some 19,000 clones, more than 75% of them singletons. The receptor's source is an adult with an advanced solid tumor such as melanoma, head and neck, liver or kidney cancer. Sequencing used CD4+ or CD8+ T cells sorted from blood, obtained in a trial of the OX40 agonist ivuxolimab. This chain uses TRBV27 with TRBJ2-2; D unclear. This CDR3 is CATRAAGNTGELFF. CDR3 sequence (DNA): TGTGCCACCCGGGCCGCTGGAAACACCGGGGAGCTGTTTTTT.